Presented here are 12 T cell receptor beta chains from one specimen sequenced in a study of CD8 T cells in Susac syndrome. A quantity of about 0.45 to 1 ug RNA underwent reverse transcription using random hexamers. TCRdb processed the immunoSEQ multiplex PCR reads anew with MiXCR; each CDR3 protein has one entry. Altogether over 200,000 distinct CDR3 sequences are present, roughly 94% being singletons, with the ten largest covering approximately 0.081%. Sequenced: CD4+ T cells from PBMCs. The receptors derive from a human donor with multiple sclerosis.

The chain recombines TRBV6-6 with TRBJ2-5; TRBD1 or TRBD2 may be the D gene (5 bases each). The CDR3 has 14 amino acids. CDR1 is MNHNY, CDR2 SVGAGI, per germline (reference sequence). V was clipped by 2 bases and J by 1 base, with 8 bases between them. The CDR3 DNA reads TGTGCCAGCAGTTACCCCGGGGCCCAAGAGACCCAGTACTTC. It yields the protein CASSYPGAQETQYF.

This chain uses TRBV4-1 with TRBJ1-2, with D tentatively TRBD1 (6 bases). Germline CDR1 is MGHRA and CDR2 is YSYEKL. Between the trimmed V and J ends, which lost 2 bases and 2 bases, there was a span of 18 bases. CDR3 size: 17 residues. CDR3: CASSQFSTGLQNYGYTF. CDR3 coding DNA: TGCGCCAGCAGCCAATTCTCGACAGGCCTACAAAACTATGGCTACACCTTC.

The chain uses TRBV29-1 and TRBJ1-2, with D possibly matching TRBD1 (5 bases). The CDR3 is 13 amino acids. Trimming removed 5 bases from V and 3 bases from J, with 13 bases in between. Germline assignment: CDR1 SQVTM and CDR2 ANQGSEA. The CDR3 reads CSVSGGVDYGYTF. The CDR3, as DNA: TGCAGCGTTTCCGGGGGGGTGGACTATGGCTACACCTTC.

The chain couples TRBV7-9 to TRBJ2-3; TRBD1 matches 9 bases. The V gene's germline CDR1 is SEHNR and CDR2 FQNEAQ (reference sequence). The CDR3 length is 15 residues. The ends lost 0 bases at V and 5 bases at J; junction bases unmatched: 3. CDR3: CASSLAGTGLDTQYF. The CDR3, as DNA: TGTGCCAGCAGCTTAGCCGGGACAGGGTTAGATACGCAGTATTTT.

J is TRBJ2-5 and V is TRBV2; D is perhaps TRBD1 (5 bases). V lost 3 bases, J lost 4 bases, and 9 bases lay in between. From germline, CDR1 is SNHLY and CDR2 FYNNEI. The CDR3 sequence is 13 residues long. The chain's CDR3 is CASSEAGLETQYF. For the CDR3, the DNA is TGTGCCAGCAGTGAGGCAGGGTTAGAGACCCAGTACTTC.

The V call is TRBV29-1, the J call TRBJ1-1, with TRBD1 matching over 9 bases. CDR3 length: 13 residues. Per germline, CDR1 SQVTM and CDR2 ANQGSEA. V shed 7 bases, J shed 1 base, and the junction held 4 bases outside the gene matches. This chain's CDR3 is CSAEGQGNTEAFF. In nucleotides, the CDR3 is TGCAGCGCGGAGGGACAGGGGAACACTGAAGCTTTCTTT.

The rearrangement uses TRBV6-5 and TRBJ2-5, with D maybe TRBD1 (6 bases). The V end was cut by 0 bases, the J end by 2 bases, with 7 bases between. CDR1 and CDR2 (germline): MNHEY, SVGAGI. This CDR3 is built from 14 residues. The CDR3 nucleotides read TGTGCCAGCAGTTACTCCGGACAGCAAGAGACCCAGTACTTC. Translation gives CASSYSGQQETQYF.

V gene TRBV30 combines with J gene TRBJ2-2; D is unresolved. This CDR3 contains 13 residues. Trimming cost V 0 bases and J 4 bases, with 6 bases left between them. Per germline, CDR1 GTSNPN and CDR2 SVGIG (reference sequence). The CDR3 region has the DNA TGTGCCTGGAGTGTGTACAGCACCGGGGAGCTGTTTTTT. It translates to CAWSVYSTGELFF.

The V call is TRBV7-2, the J call TRBJ1-1, with D hard to call. Germline V gene sequence: CDR1 SGHTA, CDR2 FQGNSA. The CDR3 length is 13 residues. Trimming stripped 0 bases from V and 5 bases from J, with 7 bases between. The CDR3 reads CASSLAIGTEAFF. CDR3 DNA: TGTGCCAGCAGCTTAGCCATTGGGACTGAAGCTTTCTTT.

The rearrangement uses TRBV5-6 and TRBJ2-7; D is possibly TRBD1 or TRBD2 (5 bases each). The CDR3 totals 15 residues. Per germline, CDR1 SGHDT and CDR2 YYEEEE. V was trimmed by 4 bases and J by 2 bases, leaving 16 bases between them. CDR3 sequence: CASSGTGTVTYEQYF. The CDR3 DNA follows: TGTGCCAGCAGCGGGACGGGGACGGTAACCTACGAGCAGTACTTC.

The chain combines TRBV29-1 with TRBJ1-2, with TRBD1 identical over 11 bases. With V trimmed by 1 base and J by 5 bases, 3 bases remained unmatched. This CDR3 spans 14 amino acids. Germline V gene sequence: CDR1 SQVTM, CDR2 ANQGSEA. The CDR3 coding sequence is TGCAGCGTTGAAGGGACAGGGGGCGCTTATGGCTACACCTTC. Translated, it gives CSVEGTGGAYGYTF.

The genes are TRBV18 and TRBJ2-1, with 9 bases aligning to TRBD1. This CDR3 has 14 amino acids. J lost 12 bases, V lost 4 bases, and 10 bases had no gene match. Germline V CDR1 and CDR2: KGHSH, LQKENI. CDR3 amino acids: CASSLNRDRDGQFF. The DNA of the CDR3 is TGTGCCAGCTCACTCAACCGGGACAGGGATGGGCAGTTCTTC.